Listed here are 16 T cell receptor beta chains from one sample, sequenced in a study of beta chain features in type 1 diabetes. The whole isolated RNA underwent reverse transcription, so sequencing captured expressed TCRB transcripts. Here immunoSEQ multiplex PCR was the method, and the copy in TCRdb shows in-frame clones only, minus some. The sample shows 400,000 to 450,000 clones, around 13% of them seen only once. Material: naive CD4+ T cells from blood. These receptors all stem from a man younger than 45 in good health.

The chain links TRBV9 to TRBJ2-6; D unclear. V lost 0 bases and J 4 bases, leaving 8 bases between the germline ends. CDR3 length equals 15 residues. Germline V gene lookup returns CDR1 SGDLS and CDR2 YYNGEE. The CDR3 reads CASSVDLGGANVLTF. In DNA, the CDR3 is TGTGCCAGCAGCGTAGATTTGGGAGGGGCCAACGTCCTGACTTTC.

The rearrangement uses TRBV30 and TRBJ1-5, with no clear D. With 2 bases removed from V and 5 bases from J, the gap between germline ends came to 10 bases. CDR1 and CDR2 (germline): GTSNPN, SVGIG (reference sequence). The CDR3 has 13 amino acids. The CDR3 sequence is CAWSSGVHQPQHF. The CDR3 DNA reads TGTGCCTGGAGTTCCGGGGTTCATCAGCCCCAGCATTTT.

The V call is TRBV4-2, the J call TRBJ2-3; D call uncertain. The length of the CDR3 is 14 residues. Germline V gives CDR1 LGHNA, CDR2 YNFKEQ. The V end lost 1 base, the J end lost 6 bases, and 11 bases lay between the germline ends. CDR3 region: CASSQGEVYDTQYF. The CDR3 DNA follows: TGTGCCAGCAGCCAAGGCGAGGTGTACGATACGCAGTATTTT.

This clone has just a few counts. The chain combines TRBV9 with TRBJ2-3; 7 bases map to TRBD1. From germline, CDR1 is SGDLS and CDR2 YYNGEE. This CDR3 is 15 amino acids long. Trimming cost V 3 bases and J 5 bases; bases outside gene matches: 9. The CDR3 reads CASSATGVVLDTQYF. The CDR3 coding sequence is TGTGCCAGCAGCGCCACAGGGGTAGTTCTAGATACGCAGTATTTT.

The rearrangement links TRBV30 to TRBJ2-7; no clear D gene. CDR1 and CDR2 from the germline V gene are GTSNPN and SVGIG (reference sequence). The V end lost 2 bases, the J end lost 1 base, and 3 bases lay between the germline ends. This CDR3 contains 11 residues. CDR3 region: CAWSRSYEQYV. CDR3 bases: TGTGCCTGGAGTCGATCCTACGAGCAGTACGTC.

V is TRBV9 and J is TRBJ2-6; D remains ambiguous. Trimming pared 0 bases from V and 0 bases from J, leaving 7 bases between. Per the germline V gene, CDR1 is SGDLS and CDR2 is YYNGEE. The CDR3 spans 16 residues. CDR3 sequence: CASSVAASSGANVLTF. In DNA, the CDR3 is TGTGCCAGCAGCGTAGCGGCGAGCTCTGGGGCCAACGTCCTGACTTTC.

The DNA of the CDR3 is TGCGCCAGCAGCCAAGATCGGGCCCCCGACCCGCAGTTCTTC. This codes for CASSQDRAPDPQFF. The rearrangement joins TRBV4-1 to TRBJ2-1; D remains ambiguous. Germline-derived CDR1 and CDR2 are MGHRA and YSYEKL. The CDR3 contains 14 residues. The ends were cut back, 0 bases at V and 12 bases at J, with 15 bases in the middle.

This sequence joins TRBV6-5 and TRBJ2-7; possible D gene TRBD1, 5 bases. With 11 bases removed from V and 1 base from J, the gap between germline ends came to 18 bases. The CDR3 consists of 14 residues. Germline CDR1 and CDR2: MNHEY and SVGAGI. DNA for the CDR3: TGTGCCTCACTGGGGCAGGGATCGTCCTACGAGCAGTACTTC. Protein: CASLGQGSSYEQYF.

J is TRBJ2-3 and V is TRBV18; 12 bases match TRBD2. The CDR3 sequence is 17 residues long. The V segment lost 3 bases and the J segment 5 bases; nucleotides outside the gene matches: 9. Germline values: CDR1 KGHSH, CDR2 LQKENI. The CDR3, as DNA: TGTGCCAGCTCACCCCTTCCTAGCGGGGGGGCGAAAGATACGCAGTATTTT. Translated: CASSPLPSGGAKDTQYF.

This clone was seen a few times. The chain links TRBV4-1 to TRBJ1-2, with 7 bases that match TRBD1. Germline-derived CDR1 and CDR2 are MGHRA and YSYEKL. This CDR3 spans 20 amino acids. Trimming cost V 1 base and J 0 bases; bases outside gene matches: 17. This chain's CDR3 is CASSQALDRAKGIPNYGYTF. The CDR3 DNA reads TGCGCCAGCAGCCAAGCCCTAGACAGGGCCAAAGGAATACCTAACTATGGCTACACCTTC.

This clone was counted between two and nine times. The chain recombines TRBV7-8 with TRBJ2-7, with 9 bases lining up with TRBD1. The CDR3 covers 14 residues. The V and J ends lost 4 bases and 3 bases, in that order; junction bases with no gene match: 4. In germline, CDR1 is SGHVS, CDR2 FQNEAQ. The CDR3 reads CASSSPGQGYEQYF. DNA of the CDR3: TGTGCCAGCAGCTCCCCGGGACAGGGCTACGAGCAGTACTTC.

The J gene is TRBJ2-3, the V gene TRBV5-1, with 7 bases lining up with TRBD1. CDR1 and CDR2 (germline): SGHRS, YFSETQ. After removal of 5 bases from V and 5 bases from J, the junction contained 14 bases not matched to a gene. CDR3 length: 16 residues. This chain's CDR3 is CASSHFSGGLVDTQYF. The CDR3 DNA reads TGCGCCAGCAGTCACTTCTCAGGGGGTTTGGTAGATACGCAGTATTTT.

This clone has a handful of counts. J is TRBJ2-3 and V is TRBV29-1; D gene uncertain. CDR3 size: 11 residues. V lost 6 bases to trimming and J lost 6 bases, with 10 bases between them. CDR1 and CDR2 (germline): SQVTM, ANQGSEA. CDR3 bases: TGCAGCGTGGTTTACGGGGATACGCAGTATTTT. Amino acid sequence: CSVVYGDTQYF.

J is TRBJ2-5 and V is TRBV29-1; weak D call: TRBD2 (6 bases). The ends were cut back, 3 bases at V and 7 bases at J, with 15 bases in the middle. This CDR3 is 13 amino acids long. Looked up from germline, CDR1 is SQVTM and CDR2 is ANQGSEA. CDR3 sequence reads: CSVEAKVGGTQYF. CDR3 DNA: TGCAGCGTTGAGGCCAAGGTCGGGGGGACCCAGTACTTC.

The chain combines TRBV6-6 with TRBJ2-1; D unresolved. The CDR3 runs 15 residues. V was trimmed by 6 bases and J by 0 bases, leaving 12 bases between them. Germline V lookup: CDR1 MNHNY, CDR2 SVGAGI (reference sequence). CDR3 residues: CASSPTRSSYNEQFF. As DNA, the CDR3 is TGTGCCAGCAGCCCGACTCGCAGCTCCTACAATGAGCAGTTCTTC.

The chain is built from TRBV4-3 and TRBJ2-6; the D gene is possibly TRBD1 (6 bases). CDR1 LGHNA and CDR2 YSLEER come from the germline V gene. Deletions cut 2 bases from V and 0 bases from J, with 11 bases between. The CDR3 is made up of 17 amino acids. The CDR3 coding sequence is TGCGCCAGCAGCCAAAGGGGGTTAAGCTCTGGGGCCAACGTCCTGACTTTC. Encoded protein: CASSQRGLSSGANVLTF.